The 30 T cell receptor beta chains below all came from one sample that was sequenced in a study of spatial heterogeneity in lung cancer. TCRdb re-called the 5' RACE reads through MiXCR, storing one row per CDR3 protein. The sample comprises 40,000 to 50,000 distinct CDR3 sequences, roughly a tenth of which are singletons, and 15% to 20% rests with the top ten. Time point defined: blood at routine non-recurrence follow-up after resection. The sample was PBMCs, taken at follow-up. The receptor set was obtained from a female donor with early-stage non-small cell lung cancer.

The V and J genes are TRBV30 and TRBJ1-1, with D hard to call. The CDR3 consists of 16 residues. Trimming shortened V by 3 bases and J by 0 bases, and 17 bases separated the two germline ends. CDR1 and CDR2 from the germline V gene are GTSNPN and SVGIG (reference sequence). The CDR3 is CAWREGSLRMNTEAFF. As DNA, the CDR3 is TGTGCCTGGAGGGAAGGCTCACTCAGAATGAACACTGAAGCTTTCTTT.

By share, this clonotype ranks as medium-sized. This CDR3 reads CASSVRGNNEKLFF. CDR3 in DNA: TGTGCCAGCAGTGTAAGGGGAAATAATGAAAAACTGTTTTTT. The chain has TRBV2 and TRBJ1-4; D possibly corresponds to TRBD1 (5 bases). The CDR3 has 14 amino acids. The germline V gene has CDR1 SNHLY and CDR2 FYNNEI. V was pared by 4 bases and J by 4 bases, with 10 bases between.

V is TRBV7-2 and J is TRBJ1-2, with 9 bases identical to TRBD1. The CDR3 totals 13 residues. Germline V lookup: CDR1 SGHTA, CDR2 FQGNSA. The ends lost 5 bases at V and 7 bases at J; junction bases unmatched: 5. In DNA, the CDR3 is TGTGCCAGCAGCAAAGGACAGGGGTTTGGCTACACCTTC. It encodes CASSKGQGFGYTF. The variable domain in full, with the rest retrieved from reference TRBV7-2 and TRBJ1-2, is GAGVSQSPSNKVTEKGKDVELRCDPISGHTALYWYRQSLGQGLEFLIYFQGNSAPDKSGLPSDRFSAERTGGSVSTLTIQRTQQEDSAVYLCASSKGQGFGYTFGSGTRLTVV.

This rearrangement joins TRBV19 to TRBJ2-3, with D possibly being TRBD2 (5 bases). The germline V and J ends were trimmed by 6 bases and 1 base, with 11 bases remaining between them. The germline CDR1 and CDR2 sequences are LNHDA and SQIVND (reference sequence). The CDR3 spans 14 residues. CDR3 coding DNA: TGTGCCAGTAGCCCCGGGGTGGGCACAGATACGCAGTATTTT. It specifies CASSPGVGTDTQYF.

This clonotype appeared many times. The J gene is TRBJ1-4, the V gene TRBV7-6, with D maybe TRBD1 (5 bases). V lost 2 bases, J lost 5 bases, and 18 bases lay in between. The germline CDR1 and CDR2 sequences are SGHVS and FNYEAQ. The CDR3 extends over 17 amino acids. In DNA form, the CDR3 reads TGTGCCAGCAGCTTAAGGCCGCGCGGGGGTGACAATGAAAAACTGTTTTTT. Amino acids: CASSLRPRGGDNEKLFF.

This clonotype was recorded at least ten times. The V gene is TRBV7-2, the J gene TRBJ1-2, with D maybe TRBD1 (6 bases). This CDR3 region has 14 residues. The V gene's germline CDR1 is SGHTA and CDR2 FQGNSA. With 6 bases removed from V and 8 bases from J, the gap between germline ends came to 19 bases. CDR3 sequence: CASSREQGIYGYTF. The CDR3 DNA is TGTGCCAGCAGTCGGGAACAGGGAATTTACGGCTACACCTTC.

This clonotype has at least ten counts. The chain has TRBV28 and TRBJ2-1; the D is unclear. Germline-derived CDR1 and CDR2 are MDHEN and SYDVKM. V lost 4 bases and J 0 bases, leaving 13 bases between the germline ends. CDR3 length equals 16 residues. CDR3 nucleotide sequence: TGTGCCAGCAGTTCGCCACATTGGACCTCCTACAATGAGCAGTTCTTC. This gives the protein CASSSPHWTSYNEQFF.

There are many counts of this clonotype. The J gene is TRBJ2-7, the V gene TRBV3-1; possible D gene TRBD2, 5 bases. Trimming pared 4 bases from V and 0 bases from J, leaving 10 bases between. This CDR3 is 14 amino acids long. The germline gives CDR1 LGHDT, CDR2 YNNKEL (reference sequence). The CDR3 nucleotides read TGTGCCAGCAGCCGTCAGCGGAGCTCCTACGAGCAGTACTTC. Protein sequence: CASSRQRSSYEQYF.

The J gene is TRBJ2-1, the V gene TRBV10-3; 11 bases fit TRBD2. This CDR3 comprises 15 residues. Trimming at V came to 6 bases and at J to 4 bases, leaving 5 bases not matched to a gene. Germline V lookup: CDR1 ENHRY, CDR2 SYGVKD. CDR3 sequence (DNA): TGTGCCATCAGCGCCACTAGCGGGGGTTACAATGAGCAGTTCTTC. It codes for CAISATSGGYNEQFF.

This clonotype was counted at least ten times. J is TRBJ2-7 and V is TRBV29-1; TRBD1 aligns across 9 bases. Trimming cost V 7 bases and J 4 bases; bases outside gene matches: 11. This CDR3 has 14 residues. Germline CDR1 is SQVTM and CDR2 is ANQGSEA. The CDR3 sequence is CSAVKGTGMYEQYF. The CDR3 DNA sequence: TGCAGCGCCGTAAAGGGGACAGGGATGTACGAGCAGTACTTC.

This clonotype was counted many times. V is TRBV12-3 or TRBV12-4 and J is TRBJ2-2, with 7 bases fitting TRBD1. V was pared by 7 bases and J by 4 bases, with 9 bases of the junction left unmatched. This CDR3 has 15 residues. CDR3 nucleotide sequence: TGTGCCAGCAATCCGACAGGGCCGGGCACCGGGGAGCTGTTTTTT. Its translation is CASNPTGPGTGELFF.

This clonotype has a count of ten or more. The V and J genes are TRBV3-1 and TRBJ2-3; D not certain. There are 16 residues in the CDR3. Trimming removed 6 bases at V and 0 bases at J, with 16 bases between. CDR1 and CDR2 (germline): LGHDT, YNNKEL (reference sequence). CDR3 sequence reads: CASSLTDWPSTDTQYF. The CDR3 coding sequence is TGTGCCAGCAGTCTTACAGACTGGCCGAGCACAGATACGCAGTATTTT.

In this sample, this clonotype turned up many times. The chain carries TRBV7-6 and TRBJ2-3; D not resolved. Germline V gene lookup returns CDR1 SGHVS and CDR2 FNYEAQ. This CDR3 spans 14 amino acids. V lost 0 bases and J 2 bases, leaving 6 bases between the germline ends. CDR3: CASSLAPYTDTQYF. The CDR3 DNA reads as TGTGCCAGCAGCTTAGCGCCATACACAGATACGCAGTATTTT.

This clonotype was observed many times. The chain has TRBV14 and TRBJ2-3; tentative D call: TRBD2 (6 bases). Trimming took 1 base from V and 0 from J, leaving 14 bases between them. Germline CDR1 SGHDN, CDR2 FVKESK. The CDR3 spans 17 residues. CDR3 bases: TGTGCCAGCAGCCAAGGTTTCGGCGGGGAAAGCACAGATACGCAGTATTTT. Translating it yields CASSQGFGGESTDTQYF. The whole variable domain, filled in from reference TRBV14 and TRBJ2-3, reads EAGVTQFPSHSVIEKGQTVTLRCDPISGHDNLYWYRRVMGKEIKFLLHFVKESKQDESGMPNNRFLAERTGGTYSTLKVQPAELEDSGVYFCASSQGFGGESTDTQYFGPGTRLTVL.

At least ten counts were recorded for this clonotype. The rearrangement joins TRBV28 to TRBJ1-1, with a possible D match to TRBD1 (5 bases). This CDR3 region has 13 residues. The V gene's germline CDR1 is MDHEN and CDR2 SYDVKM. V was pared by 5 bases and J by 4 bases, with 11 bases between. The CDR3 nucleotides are TGTGCCAGCAGTCGGGACCGAGTCACTGAAGCTTTCTTT. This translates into CASSRDRVTEAFF.

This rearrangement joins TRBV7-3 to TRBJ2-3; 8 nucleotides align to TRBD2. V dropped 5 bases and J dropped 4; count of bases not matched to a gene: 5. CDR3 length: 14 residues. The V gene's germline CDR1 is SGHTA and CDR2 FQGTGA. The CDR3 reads CASSPYGGADTQYF. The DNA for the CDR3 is TGTGCCAGCAGCCCCTACGGGGGGGCAGATACGCAGTATTTT.

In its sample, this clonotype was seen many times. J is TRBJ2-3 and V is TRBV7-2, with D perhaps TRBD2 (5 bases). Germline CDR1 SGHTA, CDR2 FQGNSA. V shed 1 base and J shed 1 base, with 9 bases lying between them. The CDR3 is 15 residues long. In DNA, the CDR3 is TGTGCCAGCAGCTTAGGACGGGGTGGCACAGATACGCAGTATTTT. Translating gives CASSLGRGGTDTQYF.

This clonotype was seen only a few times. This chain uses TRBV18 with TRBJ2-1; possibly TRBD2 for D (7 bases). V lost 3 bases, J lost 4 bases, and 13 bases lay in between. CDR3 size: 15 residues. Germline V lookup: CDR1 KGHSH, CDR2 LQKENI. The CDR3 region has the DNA TGTGCCAGCTCACCGGGCGGGGGCCCGTACAATGAGCAGTTCTTC. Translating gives CASSPGGGPYNEQFF.

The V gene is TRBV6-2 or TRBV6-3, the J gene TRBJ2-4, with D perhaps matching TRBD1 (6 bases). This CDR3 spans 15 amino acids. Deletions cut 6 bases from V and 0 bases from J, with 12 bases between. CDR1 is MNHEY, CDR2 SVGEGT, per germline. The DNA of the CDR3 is TGTGCCAGCAGCCAACGGACAGTAGCCAAAAACATTCAGTACTTC. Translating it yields CASSQRTVAKNIQYF.

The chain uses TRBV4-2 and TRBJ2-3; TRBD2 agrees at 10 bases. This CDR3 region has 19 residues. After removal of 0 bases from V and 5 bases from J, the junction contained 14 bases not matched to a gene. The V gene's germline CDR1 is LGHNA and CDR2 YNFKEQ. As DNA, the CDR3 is TGTGCCAGCAGCCAAGATCGGGCTAGCGGGGGTCTCCAGGGAGATACGCAGTATTTT. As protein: CASSQDRASGGLQGDTQYF.

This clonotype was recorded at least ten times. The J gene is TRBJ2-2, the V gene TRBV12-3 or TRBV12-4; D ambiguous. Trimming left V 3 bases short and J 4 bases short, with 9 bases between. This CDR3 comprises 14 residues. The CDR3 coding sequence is TGTGCCAGCAGTTTCGCGTCGAGCACCGGGGAGCTGTTTTTT. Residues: CASSFASSTGELFF.

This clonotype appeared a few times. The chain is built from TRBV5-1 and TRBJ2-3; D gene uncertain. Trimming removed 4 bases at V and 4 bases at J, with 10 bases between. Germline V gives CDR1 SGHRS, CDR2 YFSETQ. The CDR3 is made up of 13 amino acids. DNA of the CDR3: TGCGCCAGCAGCCCGCGAGGCTCAGATACGCAGTATTTT. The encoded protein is CASSPRGSDTQYF.

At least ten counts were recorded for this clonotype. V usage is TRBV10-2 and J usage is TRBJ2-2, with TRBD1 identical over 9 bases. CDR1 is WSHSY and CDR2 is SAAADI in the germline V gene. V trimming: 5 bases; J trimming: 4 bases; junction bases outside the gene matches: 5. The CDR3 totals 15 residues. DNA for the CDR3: TGCGCCAGCAGTAAGGGACAGGGAATCACCGGGGAGCTGTTTTTT. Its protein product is CASSKGQGITGELFF.

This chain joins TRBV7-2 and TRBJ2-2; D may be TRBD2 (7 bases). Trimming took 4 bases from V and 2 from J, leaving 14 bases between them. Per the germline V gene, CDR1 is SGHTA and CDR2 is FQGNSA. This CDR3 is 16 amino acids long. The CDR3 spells CASSSQGGGNTGELFF. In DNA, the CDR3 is TGTGCCAGCAGCTCCCAAGGCGGGGGCAACACCGGGGAGCTGTTTTTT.

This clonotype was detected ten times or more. As DNA, the CDR3 is TGTGCCAGCAGCCAAGAGACAAATTCACCCCTCCACTTT. Residues: CASSQETNSPLHF. The chain recombines TRBV4-2 with TRBJ1-6; no definite D call. Germline CDR1 and CDR2: LGHNA and YNFKEQ. The V and J ends lost 0 bases and 7 bases respectively, with 4 bases between them. The CDR3 contains 13 residues.

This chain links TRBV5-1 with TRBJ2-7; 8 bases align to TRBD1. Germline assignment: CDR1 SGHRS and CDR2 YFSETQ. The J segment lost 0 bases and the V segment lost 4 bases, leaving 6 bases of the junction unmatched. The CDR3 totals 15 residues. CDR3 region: CASSATGQASYEQYF. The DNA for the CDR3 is TGCGCCAGCAGCGCGACGGGACAGGCCTCCTACGAGCAGTACTTC.

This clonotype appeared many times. CDR3 sequence (DNA): TGTGCCAGCAGCTTAACATCTTCGTACGATTCACCCCTCCACTTT. Translating gives CASSLTSSYDSPLHF. The V and J genes are TRBV7-3 and TRBJ1-6, with D uncertain. Trimming cost V 0 bases and J 8 bases, with 11 bases left between them. CDR1 is SGHTA, CDR2 FQGTGA, per germline. CDR3 length: 15 amino acids.

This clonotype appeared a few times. Here the CDR3 reads CSVDVGQGSYEQYF. In DNA, the CDR3 is TGCAGCGTTGATGTCGGCCAGGGATCCTACGAGCAGTACTTC. The chain uses TRBV29-1 and TRBJ2-7, with D possibly TRBD1 on 5 matching bases. Germline V gene lookup returns CDR1 SQVTM and CDR2 ANQGSEA. The CDR3 covers 14 residues. The ends were cut back, 3 bases at V and 1 base at J, with 13 bases in the middle.

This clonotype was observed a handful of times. The CDR3 loop reads CASSQDTQGAYEQYF. CDR3 nucleotide sequence: TGCGCCAGCAGCCAAGATACACAGGGCGCCTACGAGCAGTACTTC. This chain uses TRBV4-1 with TRBJ2-7; tentatively, D is TRBD1 (6 bases). Trimming took 0 bases from V and 2 from J, leaving 11 bases between them. This CDR3 region has 15 residues. Germline V CDR1 and CDR2: MGHRA, YSYEKL.

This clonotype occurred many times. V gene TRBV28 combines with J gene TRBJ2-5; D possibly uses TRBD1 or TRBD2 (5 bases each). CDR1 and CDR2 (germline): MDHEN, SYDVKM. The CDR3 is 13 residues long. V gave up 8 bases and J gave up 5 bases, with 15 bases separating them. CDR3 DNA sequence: TGTGCCAGCTGGGACCCATCTCGCGAGACCCAGTACTTC. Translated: CASWDPSRETQYF.